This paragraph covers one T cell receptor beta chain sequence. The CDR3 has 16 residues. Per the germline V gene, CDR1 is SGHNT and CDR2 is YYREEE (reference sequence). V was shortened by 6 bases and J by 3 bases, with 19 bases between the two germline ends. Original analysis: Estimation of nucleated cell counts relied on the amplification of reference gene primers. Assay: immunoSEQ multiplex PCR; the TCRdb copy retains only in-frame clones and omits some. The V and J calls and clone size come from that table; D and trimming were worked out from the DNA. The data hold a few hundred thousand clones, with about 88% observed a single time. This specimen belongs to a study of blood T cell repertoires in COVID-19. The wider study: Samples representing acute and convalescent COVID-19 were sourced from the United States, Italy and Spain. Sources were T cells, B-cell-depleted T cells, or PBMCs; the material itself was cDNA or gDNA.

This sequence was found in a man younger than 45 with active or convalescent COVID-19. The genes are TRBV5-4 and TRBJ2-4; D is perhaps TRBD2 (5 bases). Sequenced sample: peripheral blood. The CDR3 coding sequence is TGTGCCAGCACCCTTGGCGGAGGTGCTCGCAAAAACATTCAGTACTTC. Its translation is CASTLGGGARKNIQYF.